A selection of T cell receptor beta chains follows, all from one sample in a study of cytomegalovirus exposure and HLA in healthy donors. The protocol was immunoSEQ multiplex PCR, while the TCRdb copy is restricted to in-frame clones and leaves out a portion. The sample yields 100,000 to 120,000 clones, around 78% seen once. Sequencing was carried out using PBMCs. All receptors derive from a woman aged 25 to 39 in good health and CMV-seronegative. Both conserved end residues are trimmed from each CDR3. Fields, in order: J gene, V gene, CDR3 protein.

TRBJ2-1 | TRBV6-1 | ASDGTGNYNEQF
TRBJ2-1 | TRBV2 | ASSAFARQGSTSYNEQF
TRBJ2-7 | TRBV7-6 | ASSLLADYEQY
TRBJ2-4 | TRBV14 | ASSQDRGFAKNIQY
TRBJ2-5 | TRBV7-9 | ASSPGTPSETQY
TRBJ2-3 | TRBV7-6 | ASSLGWTSTDTQY
TRBJ2-1 | TRBV21-1 | ASSKGCERGNEQF
TRBJ1-1 | TRBV7-3 | ASSITGNTEAF
TRBJ1-1 | TRBV2 | ATKARIRAAEAF
TRBJ1-5 | TRBV7-2 | ASSPFNQPQH
TRBJ2-7 | TRBV7-2 | ASSFGDYEQY